This TCR beta chain derives from a study of cytomegalovirus exposure and HLA in healthy donors. The wider study: T cells numbering 150 million to 200 million yielded more than 95 million unique TCR beta sequences in an earlier analysis. Broader study findings: The investigators catalogued 150 to 200 TCR beta chains as cytomegalovirus-associated.

The CDR3 is made up of 15 amino acids. Germline V CDR1 and CDR2: MNHEY, SVGAGI. The ends lost 6 bases at V and 6 bases at J; junction bases unmatched: 11. With regard to this clone: Its antigen remains unidentified.

Primers: 60 Vbeta forward and 13 Jbeta reverse. Using immunoSEQ multiplex PCR, the repertoire was profiled, and TCRdb retains in-frame clones only, with some absent. The sample holds about 110,000 clones, 82% seen once. The chain joins TRBV6-5 to TRBJ2-3, with TRBD1 identical over 8 bases. This clonotype was sampled from a woman between 18 and 29 years old in good health and CMV-seronegative. The specimen sequenced was PBMCs. The CDR3 coding sequence is TGTGCCAGCAGCCTCGGACAGGGAGGACGGGATACGCAGTATTTT. Its protein is CASSLGQGGRDTQYF.